This TCR beta chain is drawn from a study of blood T cell repertoires in COVID-19. Overall study: Acute and convalescent COVID-19 specimens originated in the United States, Italy and Spain. PBMCs, B-cell-depleted T cells, or T cells were the source of the cDNA or gDNA that made up the material.

Sequencing used immunoSEQ multiplex PCR; TCRdb keeps in-frame clones, though not all of them. The sample lists approximately 170,000 clones, about 80% occurring once. Trimming removed 3 bases at V and 6 bases at J, with 12 bases between. Per the germline V gene, CDR1 is SGHNT and CDR2 is YYREEE (reference sequence). The CDR3 is 14 amino acids. The chain combines TRBV5-4 with TRBJ2-2; a weak D match, TRBD2 (6 bases). The TCR originated in a man aged 65 to 79 who had recovered from COVID-19. What was sequenced was peripheral blood. The CDR3 loop reads CASSSLGGAGELFF. DNA for the CDR3: TGTGCCAGCAGCTCCCTGGGGGGAGCCGGGGAGCTGTTTTTT.